Below, 23 T cell receptor beta chains from the same sample are listed, as sequenced in a study of T cells in Graves' hyperthyroidism and ophthalmopathy. Amplified TCR beta CDR3 regions came from RNA transcripts. HTBI primers were the set used in a first-round RT-PCR of the TCR CDR3. TCRdb passed the multiplex PCR reads through MiXCR, listing each CDR3 protein once. The repertoire includes 600,000 to 850,000 distinct CDR3 sequences, around 20% of them detected once, and 16% sits in the top ten. Sequencing input: blood. All receptors derive from a woman aged 50 to 60 with Graves' hyperthyroidism that later progressed to Graves' ophthalmopathy.

This clonotype was detected only a few times. V usage is TRBV20-1 and J usage is TRBJ2-5; D is possibly TRBD2 (6 bases). Germline CDR1 is DFQATT and CDR2 is SNEGSKA (reference sequence). V dropped 8 bases and J dropped 5 bases, with 12 bases sitting between them. This CDR3 is built from 11 residues. The CDR3 here is CSPLGRETQYF. CDR3 nucleotide sequence: TGCAGTCCCCTAGGGAGGGAGACCCAGTACTTC.

V gene TRBV9 combines with J gene TRBJ2-2; D is perhaps TRBD2 (6 bases). The CDR3 has 15 residues. V was cut by 4 bases and J by 6 bases, with 16 bases left in between. Germline V gene lookup returns CDR1 SGDLS and CDR2 YYNGEE. The CDR3 DNA follows: TGTGCCAGCAGCTCATTTGCGGGGTCCTCCGGGGAGCTGTTTTTT. This codes for CASSSFAGSSGELFF.

This clonotype was recorded many times. The V and J genes are TRBV5-1 and TRBJ2-1; 7 bases match TRBD2. The CDR3 is 15 amino acids. V lost 0 bases to trimming and J lost 4 bases; unmatched junction nucleotides: 4. Germline V gene lookup returns CDR1 SGHRS and CDR2 YFSETQ. The CDR3 DNA sequence: TGCGCCAGCAGCTTGGAGGGACTACCTTACAATGAGCAGTTCTTC. Its protein is CASSLEGLPYNEQFF.

This clonotype turned up a few times. This sequence joins TRBV11-2 and TRBJ2-3; TRBD1 agrees at 9 bases. V lost 2 bases to trimming and J lost 4 bases; unmatched junction nucleotides: 13. The CDR3 is 18 residues long. CDR1 is SGHAT, CDR2 FQNNGV, per germline. For the CDR3, the DNA is TGTGCCAGCAGCTTATATGGGGACAGGGCCCGCTTGGCAGATACGCAGTATTTT. It specifies CASSLYGDRARLADTQYF.

This clonotype appeared a few times. V and J are TRBV20-1 and TRBJ2-2, with TRBD1 matching 7 bases. J gave up 0 bases and V 5 bases, and 18 bases lay outside the gene matches. CDR3 length equals 19 residues. Germline-derived CDR1 and CDR2 are DFQATT and SNEGSKA (reference sequence). DNA of the CDR3: TGCAGTGCTTCATCTGTCCAGGGACAGAGTCACGCGAACACCGGGGAGCTGTTTTTT. This sequence encodes CSASSVQGQSHANTGELFF.

This clonotype was recorded at least ten times. This chain links TRBV12-3 or TRBV12-4 with TRBJ1-6; perhaps TRBD1 as D (5 bases). The ends were cut back, 5 bases at V and 9 bases at J, with 14 bases in the middle. The CDR3 is made up of 14 amino acids. The CDR3, as DNA: TGTGCCAGCAGTCCGACGGGGGGGGGTTCACCCCTCCACTTT. It codes for CASSPTGGGSPLHF.

In this sample, this clonotype turned up a few times. The genes are TRBV19 and TRBJ2-6; D unclear. Trimming cost V 3 bases and J 1 base, with 4 bases left between them. From germline, CDR1 is LNHDA and CDR2 SQIVND (reference sequence). The CDR3 is 14 residues long. This CDR3 reads CASSIQSGANVLTF. In DNA, the CDR3 is TGTGCCAGTAGTATTCAGTCTGGGGCCAACGTCCTGACTTTC.

The V and J genes are TRBV4-2 and TRBJ2-2, with D possibly called TRBD1 or TRBD2 (6 bases each). CDR1 LGHNA and CDR2 YNFKEQ come from the germline V gene. The CDR3 spans 18 residues. V lost 4 bases and J 1 base, leaving 19 bases between the germline ends. The CDR3 is CASSPTKARGLNTGELFF. As DNA, the CDR3 is TGTGCCAGCAGCCCGACTAAAGCTCGGGGGCTGAACACCGGGGAGCTGTTTTTT.

The rearrangement uses TRBV18 and TRBJ1-3, with D possibly matching TRBD1 (5 bases). Trimming removed 0 bases from V and 0 bases from J, with 9 bases in between. The CDR3 consists of 16 residues. Germline V gene data show CDR1 as KGHSH and CDR2 as LQKENI. This chain's CDR3 is CASSPPSRASGNTIYF. CDR3 nucleotide sequence: TGTGCCAGCTCACCACCGAGCAGGGCCTCTGGAAACACCATATATTTT.

J is TRBJ1-4 and V is TRBV2; D is uncertain. CDR3 length: 13 residues. V lost 6 bases to trimming and J lost 5 bases, with 10 bases between them. CDR1 SNHLY and CDR2 FYNNEI come from the germline V gene. Here the CDR3 reads CASRIELNEKLFF. For the CDR3, the DNA is TGTGCCAGCAGAATAGAGCTGAATGAAAAACTGTTTTTT.

This clonotype was counted ten times or more. The V and J genes are TRBV5-1 and TRBJ2-5, with 7 bases fitting TRBD1. Germline assignment: CDR1 SGHRS and CDR2 YFSETQ. CDR3 size: 15 residues. Germline trimming cut 0 bases from V and 4 bases from J; bases unmatched to any gene: 6. In DNA form, the CDR3 reads TGCGCCAGCAGCTTGGACAGGGGAAGGCCAGAGACCCAGTACTTC. It is translated as CASSLDRGRPETQYF.

This clonotype was counted ten times or more. The V gene is TRBV6-2 or TRBV6-3, the J gene TRBJ2-1; 8 nucleotides line up with TRBD1. The V gene's germline CDR1 is MNHEY and CDR2 SVGEGT. V gave up 2 bases and J gave up 7 bases; unmatched junction bases: 4. The CDR3 has 14 residues. The CDR3 DNA follows: TGTGCCAGCAGTTACGCTCAGGGGGCAAATGAGCAGTTCTTC. Translation gives CASSYAQGANEQFF.

Only a few counts were recorded for this clonotype. The CDR3, as DNA: TGTGCCAGCAGTTTATCGACAGGGCTACTCTACGAGCAGTACTTC. Translated, it gives CASSLSTGLLYEQYF. The chain couples TRBV27 to TRBJ2-7; 7 positions match TRBD1. V shed 0 bases, J shed 3 bases, and the junction held 5 bases outside the gene matches. The CDR3 is 15 residues long. Per the germline V gene, CDR1 is MNHEY and CDR2 is SMNVEV (reference sequence).

This clonotype showed up just a few times. The V and J genes are TRBV18 and TRBJ2-1; possible D gene TRBD1, 5 bases. This CDR3 contains 15 residues. Trimming shortened V by 3 bases and J by 3 bases, and 12 bases separated the two germline ends. The V gene's germline CDR1 is KGHSH and CDR2 LQKENI. The CDR3 nucleotides are TGTGCCAGCTCACCTCCCGTCCAGGGCTACAATGAGCAGTTCTTC. It is translated as CASSPPVQGYNEQFF.

This clonotype was recorded a few times. This chain joins TRBV6-1 and TRBJ2-5, with 9 bases identical to TRBD2. The CDR3 contains 14 residues. Germline V gives CDR1 MNHNS, CDR2 SASEGT. The V segment lost 8 bases and the J segment 5 bases; nucleotides outside the gene matches: 9. This chain's CDR3 is CASGGGASWETQYF. CDR3 nucleotides: TGTGCCAGCGGCGGGGGGGCGTCGTGGGAGACCCAGTACTTC.

The table lists this clonotype with many counts. The rearrangement joins TRBV3-1 to TRBJ1-1; D unclear. The CDR3 extends over 16 amino acids. The V end lost 1 base, the J end lost 4 bases, and 16 bases lay between the germline ends. The germline V gene encodes CDR1 LGHDT and CDR2 YNNKEL (reference sequence). The chain's CDR3 is CASSQVVSGLGTEAFF. The CDR3 nucleotides read TGTGCCAGCAGCCAAGTGGTGTCGGGGTTGGGCACTGAAGCTTTCTTT.

This clonotype was seen only a few times. The chain combines TRBV27 with TRBJ1-2; 8 positions match TRBD1. The germline V gene encodes CDR1 MNHEY and CDR2 SMNVEV (reference sequence). This CDR3 is 15 amino acids long. V lost 4 bases, J lost 8 bases, and 12 bases stayed unmatched. CDR3 in DNA: TGTGCCAGCAGTTCTCCTGAGGACAGGGTGAGGGGCTACACCTTC. Translating it yields CASSSPEDRVRGYTF.

This clonotype was recorded many times. This chain connects TRBV2 to TRBJ1-5, with a possible D match to TRBD1 (5 bases). CDR1 is SNHLY and CDR2 is FYNNEI in the germline V gene. Trimming pared 1 base from V and 7 bases from J, leaving 11 bases between. The CDR3 extends over 14 amino acids. As DNA, the CDR3 is TGTGCCAGCAGTGAAGGCAGGGCGGGGCAGCCCCAGCATTTT. It yields the protein CASSEGRAGQPQHF.

The V call is TRBV6-1, the J call TRBJ1-2; no clear D gene. Germline lookup yields CDR1 MNHNS and CDR2 SASEGT. The CDR3 spans 12 residues. V lost 4 bases and J 4 bases, leaving 7 bases between the germline ends. For the CDR3, the DNA is TGTGCCAGCAGTGTAAACACCTATGGCTACACCTTC. Translated: CASSVNTYGYTF.

This rearrangement joins TRBV29-1 to TRBJ2-2; TRBD1 agrees at 8 bases. Germline V gene data show CDR1 as SQVTM and CDR2 as ANQGSEA. The J segment lost 1 base and the V segment lost 6 bases, leaving 4 bases of the junction unmatched. The CDR3 extends over 14 amino acids. CDR3 nucleotide sequence: TGCAGCGTCGCCGGGACAGGGAACACCGGGGAGCTGTTTTTT. Amino acid sequence: CSVAGTGNTGELFF.

This clonotype has only a few counts. One end of the junction is discordant with germline, which a read error may explain. The chain links TRBV3-1 to TRBJ1-1; D possibly corresponds to TRBD1 (6 bases). The CDR3 is 15 amino acids. CDR1 and CDR2 from the germline V gene are LGHDT and YNNKEL (reference sequence). CDR3 bases: TGTGCCGGCAGCCAAGTTAGGACAGACGGCACTGAAGCTTTCTTT. Translation: CAGSQVRTDGTEAFF.

The V and J genes are TRBV5-4 and TRBJ2-7; no firm D call. Germline V gene data show CDR1 as SGHNT and CDR2 as YYREEE (reference sequence). This CDR3 is built from 13 residues. Trimming shortened V by 0 bases and J by 7 bases, and 11 bases separated the two germline ends. The CDR3 nucleotides are TGTGCCAGCAGCTTGGACGACATAGAGGAGCAGTACTTC. It yields the protein CASSLDDIEEQYF. The whole variable domain, remainder taken from reference TRBV5-4 and TRBJ2-7, is ETGVTQSPTHLIKTRGQQVTLRCSSQSGHNTVSWYQQALGQGPQFIFQYYREEENGRGNFPPRFSGLQFPNYSSELNVNALELDDSALYLCASSLDDIEEQYFGPGTRLTVT.

This clonotype came up many times. The chain uses TRBV3-1 and TRBJ2-1, with D unresolved. CDR3 size: 13 residues. V was cut by 4 bases and J by 5 bases, with 9 bases left in between. Germline V gives CDR1 LGHDT, CDR2 YNNKEL (reference sequence). The CDR3 region is CASSRARHNEQFF. Here the CDR3 DNA reads TGTGCCAGCAGCCGGGCAAGGCACAATGAGCAGTTCTTC.